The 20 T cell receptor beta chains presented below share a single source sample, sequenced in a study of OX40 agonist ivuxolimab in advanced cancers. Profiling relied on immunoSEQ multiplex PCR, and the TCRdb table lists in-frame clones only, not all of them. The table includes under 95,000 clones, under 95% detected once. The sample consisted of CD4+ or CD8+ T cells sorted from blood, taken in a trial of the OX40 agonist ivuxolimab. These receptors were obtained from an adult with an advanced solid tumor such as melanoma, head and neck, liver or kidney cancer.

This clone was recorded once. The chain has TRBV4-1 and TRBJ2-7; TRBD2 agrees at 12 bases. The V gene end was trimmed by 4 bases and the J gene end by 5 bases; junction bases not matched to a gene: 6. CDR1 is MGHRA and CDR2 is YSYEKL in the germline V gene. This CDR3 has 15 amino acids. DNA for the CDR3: TGCGCCAGCAGCCCCGGACGACTAGCGGGAGACGAGCAGTACTTC. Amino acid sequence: CASSPGRLAGDEQYF.

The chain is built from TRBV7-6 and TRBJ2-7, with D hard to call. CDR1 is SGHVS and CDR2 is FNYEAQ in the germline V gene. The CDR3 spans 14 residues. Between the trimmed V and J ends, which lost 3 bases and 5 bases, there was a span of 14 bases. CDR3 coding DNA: TGTGCCAGCAGCTTGGGTACAGTAGGAAACGAGCAGTACTTC. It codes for CASSLGTVGNEQYF.

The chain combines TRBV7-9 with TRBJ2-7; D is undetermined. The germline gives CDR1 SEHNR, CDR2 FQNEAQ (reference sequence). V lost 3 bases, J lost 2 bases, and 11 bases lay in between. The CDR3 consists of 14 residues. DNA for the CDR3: TGTGCCAGCAGCTTCCAAGAGACGACCTACGAGCAGTACTTC. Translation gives CASSFQETTYEQYF.

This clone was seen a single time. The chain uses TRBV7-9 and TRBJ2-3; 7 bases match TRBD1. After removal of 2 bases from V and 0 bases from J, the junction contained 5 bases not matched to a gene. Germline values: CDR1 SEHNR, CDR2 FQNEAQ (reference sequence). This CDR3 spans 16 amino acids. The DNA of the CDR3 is TGTGCCAGCAGCTTAAGGGGGCCTTCTAGCACAGATACGCAGTATTTT. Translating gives CASSLRGPSSTDTQYF. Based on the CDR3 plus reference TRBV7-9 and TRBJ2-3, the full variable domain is DTGVSQNPRHKITKRGQNVTFRCDPISEHNRLYWYRQTLGQGPEFLTYFQNEAQLEKSRLLSDRFSAERPKGSFSTLEIQRTEQGDSAMYLCASSLRGPSSTDTQYFGPGTRLTVL.

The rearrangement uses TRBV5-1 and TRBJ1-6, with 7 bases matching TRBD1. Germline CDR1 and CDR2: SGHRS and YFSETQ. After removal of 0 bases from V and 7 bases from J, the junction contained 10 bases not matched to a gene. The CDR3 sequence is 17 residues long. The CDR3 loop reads CASSLETGRFQNSPLHF. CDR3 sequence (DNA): TGCGCCAGCAGCTTGGAGACAGGGAGGTTCCAGAATTCACCCCTCCACTTT.

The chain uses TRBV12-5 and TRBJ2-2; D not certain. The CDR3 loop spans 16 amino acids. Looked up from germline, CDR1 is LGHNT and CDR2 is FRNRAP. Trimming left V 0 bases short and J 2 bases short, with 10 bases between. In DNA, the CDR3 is TGTGCTAGTGGTTTGGTACTGGGTCAAAACACCGGGGAGCTGTTTTTT. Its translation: CASGLVLGQNTGELFF. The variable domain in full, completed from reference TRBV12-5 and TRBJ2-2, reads DARVTQTPRHKVTEMGQEVTMRCQPILGHNTVFWYRQTMMQGLELLAYFRNRAPLDDSGMPKDRFSAEMPDATLATLKIQPSEPRDSAVYFCASGLVLGQNTGELFFGEGSRLTVL.

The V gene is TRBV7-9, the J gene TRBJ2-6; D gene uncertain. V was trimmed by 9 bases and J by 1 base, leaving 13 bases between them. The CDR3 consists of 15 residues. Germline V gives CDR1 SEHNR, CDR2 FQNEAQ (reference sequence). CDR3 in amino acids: CARRDSVSGANVLTF. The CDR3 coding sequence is TGTGCCAGACGAGACTCCGTTTCTGGGGCCAACGTCCTGACTTTC.

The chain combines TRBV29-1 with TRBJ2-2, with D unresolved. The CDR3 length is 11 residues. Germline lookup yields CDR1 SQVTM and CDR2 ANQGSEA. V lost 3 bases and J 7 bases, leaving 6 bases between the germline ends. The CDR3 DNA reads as TGCAGCGTTGATATGATCGGGGAGCTGTTTTTT. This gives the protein CSVDMIGELFF.

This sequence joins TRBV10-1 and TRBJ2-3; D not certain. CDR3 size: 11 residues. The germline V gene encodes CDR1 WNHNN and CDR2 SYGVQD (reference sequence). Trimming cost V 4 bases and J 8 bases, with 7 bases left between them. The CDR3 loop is CASSGGPTQYF. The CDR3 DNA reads TGCGCCAGCAGTGGAGGTCCTACGCAGTATTTT.

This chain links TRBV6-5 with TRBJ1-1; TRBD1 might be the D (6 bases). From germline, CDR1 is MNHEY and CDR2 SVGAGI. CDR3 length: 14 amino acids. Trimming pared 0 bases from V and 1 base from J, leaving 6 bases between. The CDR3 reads CASSYSTGNTEAFF. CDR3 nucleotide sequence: TGTGCCAGCAGTTACTCGACAGGGAACACTGAAGCTTTCTTT.

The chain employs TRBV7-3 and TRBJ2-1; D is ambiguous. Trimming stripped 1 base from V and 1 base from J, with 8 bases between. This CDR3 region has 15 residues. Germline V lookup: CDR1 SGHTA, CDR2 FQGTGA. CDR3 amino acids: CASSLIRGSYNEQFF. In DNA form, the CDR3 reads TGTGCCAGCAGCTTAATCCGAGGATCCTACAATGAGCAGTTCTTC.

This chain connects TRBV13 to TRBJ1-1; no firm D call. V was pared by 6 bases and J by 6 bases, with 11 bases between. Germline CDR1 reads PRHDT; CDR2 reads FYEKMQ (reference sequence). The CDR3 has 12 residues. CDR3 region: CASRPDESEAFF. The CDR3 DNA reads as TGTGCCAGCAGACCCGACGAGTCTGAAGCTTTCTTT.

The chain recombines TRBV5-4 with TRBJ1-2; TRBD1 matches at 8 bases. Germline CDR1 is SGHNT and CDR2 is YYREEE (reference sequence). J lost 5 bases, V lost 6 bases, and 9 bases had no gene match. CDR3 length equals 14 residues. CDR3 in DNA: TGTGCCAGCAATCTAGACCGGACAGGGTATGGCTACACCTTC. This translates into CASNLDRTGYGYTF.

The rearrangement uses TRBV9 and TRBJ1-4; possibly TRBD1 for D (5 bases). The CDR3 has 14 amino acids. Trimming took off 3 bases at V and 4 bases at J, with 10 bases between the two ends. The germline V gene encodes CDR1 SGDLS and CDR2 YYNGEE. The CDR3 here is CASSATEINEKLFF. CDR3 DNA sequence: TGTGCCAGCAGCGCGACAGAAATTAATGAAAAACTGTTTTTT.

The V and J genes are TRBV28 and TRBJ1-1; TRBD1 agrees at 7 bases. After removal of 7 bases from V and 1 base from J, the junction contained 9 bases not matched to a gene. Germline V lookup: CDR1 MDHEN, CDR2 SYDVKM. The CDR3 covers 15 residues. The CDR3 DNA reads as TGTGCCAGCACCCACAGGGGCCCCACGAACACTGAAGCTTTCTTT. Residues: CASTHRGPTNTEAFF.

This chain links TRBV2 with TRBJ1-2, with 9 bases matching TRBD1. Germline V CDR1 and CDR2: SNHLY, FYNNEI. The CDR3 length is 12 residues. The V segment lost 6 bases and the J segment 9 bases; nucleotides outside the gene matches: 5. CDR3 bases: TGTGCCAGCAGAGGGACAGGGATCAGCTACACCTTC. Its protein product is CASRGTGISYTF.

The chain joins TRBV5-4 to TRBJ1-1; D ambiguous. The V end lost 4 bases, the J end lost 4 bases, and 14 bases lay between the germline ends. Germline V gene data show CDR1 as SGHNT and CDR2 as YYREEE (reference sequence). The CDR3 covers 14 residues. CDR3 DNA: TGTGCCAGCAGCCTGGACCCGGGGAGCACTGAAGCTTTCTTT. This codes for CASSLDPGSTEAFF.

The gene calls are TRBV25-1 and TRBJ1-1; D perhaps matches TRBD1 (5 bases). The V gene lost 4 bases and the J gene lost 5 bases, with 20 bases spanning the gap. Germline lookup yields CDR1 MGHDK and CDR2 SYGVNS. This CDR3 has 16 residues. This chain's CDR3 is CASSARMGGYPTEAFF. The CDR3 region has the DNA TGTGCCAGCAGTGCGCGGATGGGGGGATACCCTACTGAAGCTTTCTTT.

The CDR3 loop reads CASSFGRAGELFF. CDR3 bases: TGTGCCAGCAGTTTTGGACGGGCAGGGGAGCTGTTTTTT. The gene calls are TRBV6-6 and TRBJ2-2; no definite D call. Trimming removed 4 bases at V and 8 bases at J, with 11 bases between. Per germline, CDR1 MNHNY and CDR2 SVGAGI (reference sequence). CDR3 length: 13 amino acids.

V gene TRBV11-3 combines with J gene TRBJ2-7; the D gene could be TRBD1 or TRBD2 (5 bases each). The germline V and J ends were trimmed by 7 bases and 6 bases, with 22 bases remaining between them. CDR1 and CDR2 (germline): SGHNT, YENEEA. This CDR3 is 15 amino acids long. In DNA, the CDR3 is TGTGCCAGCACCCTTGGGCTCGGGGCCTCCGGCGAGCAGTACTTC. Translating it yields CASTLGLGASGEQYF.